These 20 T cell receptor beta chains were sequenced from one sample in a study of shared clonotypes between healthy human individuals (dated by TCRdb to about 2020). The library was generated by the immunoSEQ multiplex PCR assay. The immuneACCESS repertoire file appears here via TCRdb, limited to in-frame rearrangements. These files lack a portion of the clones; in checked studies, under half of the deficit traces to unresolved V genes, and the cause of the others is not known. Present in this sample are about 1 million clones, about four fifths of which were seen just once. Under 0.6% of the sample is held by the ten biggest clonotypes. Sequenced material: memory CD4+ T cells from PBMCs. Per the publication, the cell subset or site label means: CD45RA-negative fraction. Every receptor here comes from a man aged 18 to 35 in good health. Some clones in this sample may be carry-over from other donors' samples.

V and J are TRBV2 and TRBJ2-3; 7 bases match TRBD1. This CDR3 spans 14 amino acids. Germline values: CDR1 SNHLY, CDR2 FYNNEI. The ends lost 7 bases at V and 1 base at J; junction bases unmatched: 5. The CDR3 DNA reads TGTGCCAGCAAATCCCAGGGGGGCACAGATACGCAGTATTTT. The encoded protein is CASKSQGGTDTQYF.

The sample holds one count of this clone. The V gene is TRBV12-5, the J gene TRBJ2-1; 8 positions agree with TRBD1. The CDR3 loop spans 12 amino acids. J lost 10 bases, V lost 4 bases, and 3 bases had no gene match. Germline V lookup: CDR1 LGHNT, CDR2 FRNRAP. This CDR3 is CASGSRDREQFF. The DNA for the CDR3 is TGTGCTAGTGGTTCCCGGGACAGGGAGCAGTTCTTC.

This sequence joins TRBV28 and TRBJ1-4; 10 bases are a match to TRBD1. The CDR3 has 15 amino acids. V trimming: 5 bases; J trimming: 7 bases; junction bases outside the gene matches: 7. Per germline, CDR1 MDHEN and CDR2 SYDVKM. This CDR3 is CASSLRTGGGEKLFF. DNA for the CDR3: TGTGCCAGCAGTCTTCGGACAGGGGGGGGTGAAAAACTGTTTTTT.

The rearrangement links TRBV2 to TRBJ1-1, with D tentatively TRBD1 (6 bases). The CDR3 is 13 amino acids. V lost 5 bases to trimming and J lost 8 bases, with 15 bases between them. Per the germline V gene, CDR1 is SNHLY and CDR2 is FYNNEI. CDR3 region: CASSRQVTNEAFF. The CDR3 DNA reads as TGTGCCAGCAGTCGACAGGTTACAAACGAAGCTTTCTTT.

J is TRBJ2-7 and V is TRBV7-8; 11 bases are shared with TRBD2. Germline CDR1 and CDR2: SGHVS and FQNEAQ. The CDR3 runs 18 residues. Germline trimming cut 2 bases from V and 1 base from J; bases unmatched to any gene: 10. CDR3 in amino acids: CASSLLSGLAGLSYEQYF. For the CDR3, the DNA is TGTGCCAGCAGCTTATTGTCAGGACTAGCGGGCCTTTCCTACGAGCAGTACTTC.

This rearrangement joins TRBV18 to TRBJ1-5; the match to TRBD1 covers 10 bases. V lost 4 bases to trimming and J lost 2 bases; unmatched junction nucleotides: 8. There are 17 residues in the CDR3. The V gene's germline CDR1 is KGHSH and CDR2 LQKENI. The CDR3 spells CASSLRQGAGGNQPQHF. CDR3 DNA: TGTGCCAGCTCACTTCGACAGGGGGCGGGTGGCAATCAGCCCCAGCATTTT.

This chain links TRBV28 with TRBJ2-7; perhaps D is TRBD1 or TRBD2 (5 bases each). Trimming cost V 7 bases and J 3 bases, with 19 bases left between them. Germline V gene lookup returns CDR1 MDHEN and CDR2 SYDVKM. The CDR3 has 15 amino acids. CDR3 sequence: CASNKPGTGYYEQYF. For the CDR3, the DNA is TGTGCCAGCAATAAACCCGGGACCGGATACTACGAGCAGTACTTC.

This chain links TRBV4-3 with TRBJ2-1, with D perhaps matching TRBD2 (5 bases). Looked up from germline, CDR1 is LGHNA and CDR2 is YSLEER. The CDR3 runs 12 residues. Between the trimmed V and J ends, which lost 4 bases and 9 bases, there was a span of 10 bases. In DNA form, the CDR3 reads TGCGCCAGCAGCCTACTAGGCGGTGAGCAGTTCTTC. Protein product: CASSLLGGEQFF.

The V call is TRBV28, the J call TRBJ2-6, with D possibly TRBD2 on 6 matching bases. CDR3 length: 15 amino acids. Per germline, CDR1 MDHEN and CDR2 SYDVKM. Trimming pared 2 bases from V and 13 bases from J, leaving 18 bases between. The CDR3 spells CASSLIRLGGTVLTF. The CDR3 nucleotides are TGTGCCAGCAGTTTAATAAGATTGGGAGGAACGGTCCTGACTTTC.

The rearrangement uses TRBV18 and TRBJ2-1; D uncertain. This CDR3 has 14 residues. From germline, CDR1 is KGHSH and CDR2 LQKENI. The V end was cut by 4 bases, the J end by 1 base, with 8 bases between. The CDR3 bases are TGTGCCAGCTCACGTGAGGCTTCCTACAATGAGCAGTTCTTC. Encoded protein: CASSREASYNEQFF.

The CDR3 nucleotides are TGCGCCAGCAGCCCGAGGGACAGTCGGGACAATGAGCAGTTCTTC. Amino acids: CASSPRDSRDNEQFF. V and J are TRBV5-1 and TRBJ2-1; 7 positions agree with TRBD1. In germline, CDR1 is SGHRS, CDR2 YFSETQ. The ends lost 4 bases at V and 5 bases at J; junction bases unmatched: 9. This CDR3 is 15 amino acids long. Looking up the rest from reference TRBV5-1 and TRBJ2-1 gives the full variable domain: KAGVTQTPRYLIKTRGQQVTLSCSPISGHRSVSWYQQTPGQGLQFLFEYFSETQRNKGNFPGRFSGRQFSNSRSEMNVSTLELGDSALYLCASSPRDSRDNEQFFGPGTRLTVL.

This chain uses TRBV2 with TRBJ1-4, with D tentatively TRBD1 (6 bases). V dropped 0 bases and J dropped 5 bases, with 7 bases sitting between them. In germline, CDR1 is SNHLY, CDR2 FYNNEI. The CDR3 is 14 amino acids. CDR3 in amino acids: CASSEATGNEKLFF. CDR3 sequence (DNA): TGTGCCAGCAGTGAAGCGACAGGAAATGAAAAACTGTTTTTT.

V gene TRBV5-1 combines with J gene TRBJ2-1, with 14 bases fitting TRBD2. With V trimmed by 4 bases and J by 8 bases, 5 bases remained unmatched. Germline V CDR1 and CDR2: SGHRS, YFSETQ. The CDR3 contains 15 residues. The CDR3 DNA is TGCGCCAGCAGCGGGGGGACTAGCGGGAGCTATGAGCAGTTCTTC. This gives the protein CASSGGTSGSYEQFF.

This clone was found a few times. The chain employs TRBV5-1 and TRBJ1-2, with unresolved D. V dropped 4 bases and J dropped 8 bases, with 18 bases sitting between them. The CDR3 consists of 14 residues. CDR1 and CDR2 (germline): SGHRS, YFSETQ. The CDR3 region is CASSPEGLWGGYTF. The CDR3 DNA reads TGCGCCAGCAGCCCGGAAGGGTTATGGGGAGGCTACACCTTC.

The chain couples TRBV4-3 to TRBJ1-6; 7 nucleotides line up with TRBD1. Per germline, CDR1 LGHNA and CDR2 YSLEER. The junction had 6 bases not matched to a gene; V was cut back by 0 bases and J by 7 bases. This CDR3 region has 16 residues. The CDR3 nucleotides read TGCGCCAGCAGCCAAGATGGGGCAGGGGGGAATTCACCCCTCCACTTT. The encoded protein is CASSQDGAGGNSPLHF.

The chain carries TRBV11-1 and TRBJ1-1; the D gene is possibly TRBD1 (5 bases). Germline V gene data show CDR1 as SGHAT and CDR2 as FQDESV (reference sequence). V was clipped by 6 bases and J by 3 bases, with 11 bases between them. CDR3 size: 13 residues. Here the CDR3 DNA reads TGTGCCAGCAGGTTGGGGGTGTACACTGAAGCTTTCTTT. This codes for CASRLGVYTEAFF.

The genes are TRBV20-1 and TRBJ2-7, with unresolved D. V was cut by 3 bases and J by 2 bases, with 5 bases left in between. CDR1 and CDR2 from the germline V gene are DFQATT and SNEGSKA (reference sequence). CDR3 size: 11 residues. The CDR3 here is CSASRAYEQYF. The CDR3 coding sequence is TGCAGTGCTAGCCGGGCCTACGAGCAGTACTTC.

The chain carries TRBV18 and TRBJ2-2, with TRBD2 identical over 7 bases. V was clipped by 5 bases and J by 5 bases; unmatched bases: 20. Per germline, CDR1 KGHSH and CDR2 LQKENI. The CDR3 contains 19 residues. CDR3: CASSVSPSGEGLWTGELFF. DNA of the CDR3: TGTGCCAGCTCAGTCAGCCCGTCGGGGGAGGGCCTCTGGACCGGGGAGCTGTTTTTT.

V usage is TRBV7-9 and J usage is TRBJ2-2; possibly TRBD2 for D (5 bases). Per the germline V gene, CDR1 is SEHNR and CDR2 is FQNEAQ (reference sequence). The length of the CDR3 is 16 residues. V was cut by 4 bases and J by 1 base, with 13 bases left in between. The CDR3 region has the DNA TGTGCCAGCAGCTCTAGCCCCGGTCAGAACACCGGGGAGCTGTTTTTT. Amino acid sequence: CASSSSPGQNTGELFF.

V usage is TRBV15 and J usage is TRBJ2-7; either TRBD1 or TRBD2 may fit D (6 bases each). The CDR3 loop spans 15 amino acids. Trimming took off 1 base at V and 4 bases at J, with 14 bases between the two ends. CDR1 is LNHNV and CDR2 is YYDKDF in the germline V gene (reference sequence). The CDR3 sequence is CATSRGGALEYEQYF. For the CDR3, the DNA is TGTGCCACCAGCAGAGGGGGGGCCCTAGAGTACGAGCAGTACTTC.